This entry describes one T cell receptor (beta chain). Antigen specificity is unknown. Before any sequencing was done, the ViraFEST assay used viral peptide pools to expand antigen-specific CD4+ T cells. It was after approximately 10 days of culture that CD4+ T cells were isolated. This individual tested PCR-positive for SARS-CoV-2 infection between March and December 2020. The negative control culture condition consisted of an HIV-1 Nef peptide pool. Some clones are missing from TCRdb's copy, which holds only in-frame ones; the method was immunoSEQ multiplex PCR. The table shows under 70,000 clones, with 65% to 80% occurring only once. This sample stems from a study of vaccination effects on CD4 cells after COVID-19. The overall study: Both of the two convalescent patients gave a sample, one 16 days and one a week before vaccination.

This CDR3 spans 13 amino acids. CDR1 and CDR2 from the germline V gene are MNHEY and SMNVEV (reference sequence). The V gene lost 3 bases and the J gene lost 1 base, with 6 bases spanning the gap. Findings and limits, study-wide: Pronounced clonal contraction occurred in clones induced by infection and by vaccine late after vaccination.

The rearrangement links TRBV27 to TRBJ1-1; D is unresolved. The source was CD4+ T cells from PBMCs cultured with HIV peptides, collected before COVID-19 vaccination. Described subset: HIV-1 Nef peptide pool negative control/reference culture. The TCR originated in a human donor who had a prior SARS-CoV-2 infection. The CDR3 DNA reads TGTGCCAGCAGTTTTAGGAGGAACACTGAAGCTTTCTTT. It is translated as CASSFRRNTEAFF.